Listed below are T cell receptor beta chains from one sample, sequenced in a study of PD-L1 blockade in urothelial cancer. Profiled with immunoSEQ multiplex PCR; TCRdb holds only in-frame clones, not every one. The sample yields some 35,000 clones, 82% seen once. The sequences come from PBMCs, collected around atezolizumab (anti-PD-L1) treatment. The origin of the receptors is a man aged 55-75 years with urothelial cancer. The CDR3 runs from the conserved cysteine through the conserved F or W. A D gene is named only where the DNA matches it firmly. The size of a clone is reported for some rows only, either as once, few or many, or as a class for expanded clones.

clone_size: -; j_call: TRBJ1-2; d_call: -; v_call: TRBV5-1; cdr3_nt: TGCGCCAGCAGCTTGGCCCCAGGGTCGGGTAATGGCTACACCTTC; cdr3_aa: CASSLAPGSGNGYTF
clone_size: -; j_call: TRBJ2-1; d_call: -; v_call: TRBV5-1; cdr3_nt: TGCGCCAGCGCTCCCGGGGTATCCTACAATGAGCAGTTCTTC; cdr3_aa: CASAPGVSYNEQFF
clone_size: -; j_call: TRBJ1-2; d_call: TRBD1; v_call: TRBV13; cdr3_nt: TGTGCCAGCTCCGGGACAGGGGGAAACTATGGCTACACCTTC; cdr3_aa: CASSGTGGNYGYTF
clone_size: -; j_call: TRBJ2-1; d_call: -; v_call: TRBV28; cdr3_nt: TGTGCCAGCAGAACTACAGGATTCGGCGGATCCTACAATGAGCAGTTCTTC; cdr3_aa: CASRTTGFGGSYNEQFF
clone_size: -; j_call: TRBJ2-6; d_call: -; v_call: TRBV5-1; cdr3_nt: TGCGCCAGCAGCTTCGGTTATGAGGGAAGAAGCTCTGGGGCCAACGTCCTGACTTTC; cdr3_aa: CASSFGYEGRSSGANVLTF
clone_size: -; j_call: TRBJ1-2; d_call: TRBD1; v_call: TRBV11-1; cdr3_nt: TGTGCCAGCAGCATGACAGGGGGCGCGGATGGCTACACCTTC; cdr3_aa: CASSMTGGADGYTF
clone_size: -; j_call: TRBJ1-6; d_call: -; v_call: TRBV7-9; cdr3_nt: TGTGCCAGCAGTTCACCGTCAGGGAATAACAATTCACCCCTCCACTTT; cdr3_aa: CASSSPSGNNNSPLHF
clone_size: -; j_call: TRBJ1-1; d_call: -; v_call: TRBV6-1; cdr3_nt: TGTGCCAGTTTAAACACTGAAGCTTTCTTT; cdr3_aa: CASLNTEAFF
clone_size: -; j_call: TRBJ2-5; d_call: -; v_call: TRBV19; cdr3_nt: TGTGCCAGTAAATCATGGGTGGAGGAGACCCAGTACTTC; cdr3_aa: CASKSWVEETQYF
clone_size: -; j_call: TRBJ1-1; d_call: -; v_call: TRBV25-1; cdr3_nt: TGTGCCAGCAGCCGGCCGGCCTCGCAAGGGAGAACTGAAGCTTTCTTT; cdr3_aa: CASSRPASQGRTEAFF
clone_size: -; j_call: TRBJ2-7; d_call: -; v_call: TRBV19; cdr3_nt: TGTGCCAGTAGTATAGATGTGAGTGCCGAGCAGTACTTC; cdr3_aa: CASSIDVSAEQYF
clone_size: -; j_call: TRBJ2-1; d_call: TRBD2; v_call: TRBV7-3; cdr3_nt: TGTGCCAGCGCCCTGGGCGGGGGATCTAATAATGAGCAGTTCTTC; cdr3_aa: CASALGGGSNNEQFF
clone_size: -; j_call: TRBJ2-1; d_call: -; v_call: TRBV21-1; cdr3_nt: TGTGCCAGCAGCCCCCGGGGGGGCGGGGAGCAGTTCTTC; cdr3_aa: CASSPRGGGEQFF
clone_size: -; j_call: TRBJ1-1; d_call: TRBD1; v_call: TRBV5-1; cdr3_nt: TGCGCCAGCAGCTTGGAGGGAGGACAGGGAGGGGGTGAAGCTTTCTTT; cdr3_aa: CASSLEGGQGGGEAFF
clone_size: -; j_call: TRBJ2-7; d_call: -; v_call: TRBV27; cdr3_nt: TGTGCCAGCACTCAGGGGCCGGTGGGCTACGAGCAGTACTTC; cdr3_aa: CASTQGPVGYEQYF
clone_size: -; j_call: TRBJ1-1; d_call: TRBD1; v_call: TRBV5-1; cdr3_nt: TGCGCCAGCCATCGAGGACAGGACACTGAAGCTTTCTTT; cdr3_aa: CASHRGQDTEAFF
clone_size: -; j_call: TRBJ1-1; d_call: -; v_call: TRBV5-1; cdr3_nt: TGCGCCAGCAGCTTGGGTGCGGGTTTGAACACTGAAGCTTTCTTT; cdr3_aa: CASSLGAGLNTEAFF
clone_size: -; j_call: TRBJ2-7; d_call: -; v_call: TRBV6-1; cdr3_nt: TGTGCCAGCAGTGACAGGTACGATGCCTACGAGCAGTACTTC; cdr3_aa: CASSDRYDAYEQYF
clone_size: -; j_call: TRBJ1-2; d_call: -; v_call: TRBV11-2; cdr3_nt: TGTGCCAGCAGCCCCGGCCCGGGACAAGATACCTCTGGCTACACCTTC; cdr3_aa: CASSPGPGQDTSGYTF
clone_size: once; j_call: TRBJ2-7; d_call: -; v_call: TRBV5-1; cdr3_nt: TGCGCCAGCAGCCCAGGGGCCTACGAGCAGTACTTC; cdr3_aa: CASSPGAYEQYF
clone_size: -; j_call: TRBJ1-4; d_call: -; v_call: TRBV7-9; cdr3_nt: TGTGCCAGCAGCTTAACAGCAACTAATGAAAAACTGTTTTTT; cdr3_aa: CASSLTATNEKLFF
clone_size: -; j_call: TRBJ2-7; d_call: TRBD1; v_call: TRBV2; cdr3_nt: TGTGCCAGCAGTGGGAACCGGGACAGGGGTAACTACGAGCAGTACTTC; cdr3_aa: CASSGNRDRGNYEQYF
clone_size: -; j_call: TRBJ2-7; d_call: -; v_call: TRBV5-4; cdr3_nt: TGTGCCAGCAGAGGCAGGACGGGAGAGCAGTACTTC; cdr3_aa: CASRGRTGEQYF
clone_size: -; j_call: TRBJ1-5; d_call: TRBD1; v_call: TRBV25-1; cdr3_nt: TGTGCCAGCAGTGAATTGGGACAGGAGGGCAATCAGCCCCAGCATTTT; cdr3_aa: CASSELGQEGNQPQHF
clone_size: -; j_call: TRBJ2-6; d_call: TRBD1; v_call: TRBV29-1; cdr3_nt: TGCAGCGTTATACCAGGACAGGGATCCGGGGCCAACGTCCTGACTTTC; cdr3_aa: CSVIPGQGSGANVLTF
clone_size: -; j_call: TRBJ2-3; d_call: TRBD1; v_call: TRBV2; cdr3_nt: TGTGCCAGCAGGGCAGGGGGTCCGAAGCCAGATACGCAGTATTTT; cdr3_aa: CASRAGGPKPDTQYF
clone_size: -; j_call: TRBJ2-3; d_call: -; v_call: TRBV19; cdr3_nt: TGTGCCAGTAGTATAGCAATCCTGACGGGGGAAACTAGCACAGATACGCAGTATTTT; cdr3_aa: CASSIAILTGETSTDTQYF
clone_size: -; j_call: TRBJ1-6; d_call: TRBD1; v_call: TRBV6-5; cdr3_nt: TGTGCCAGCGGGTGGGACAGGGTTTCTGGCCTCCACTTT; cdr3_aa: CASGWDRVSGLHF
clone_size: -; j_call: TRBJ1-2; d_call: -; v_call: TRBV4-1; cdr3_nt: TGCGCCAGCAGCCTCGCCCAGGCCCGGGGAAACTATGGCTACACCTTC; cdr3_aa: CASSLAQARGNYGYTF
clone_size: few; j_call: TRBJ2-7; d_call: TRBD2; v_call: TRBV28; cdr3_nt: TGTGCCAGCAGTTTAGCTAGCGGGGGGGCCTACTACGAGCAGTACTTC; cdr3_aa: CASSLASGGAYYEQYF
clone_size: -; j_call: TRBJ2-2; d_call: TRBD2; v_call: TRBV5-4; cdr3_nt: TGTGCCACCCGGACTAGCGGGCTTACCGGGGAGCTGTTTTTT; cdr3_aa: CATRTSGLTGELFF
clone_size: -; j_call: TRBJ1-5; d_call: TRBD1; v_call: TRBV18; cdr3_nt: TGTGCCAGCTCACCGACAGGGAATAACAATCAGCCCCAGCATTTT; cdr3_aa: CASSPTGNNNQPQHF
clone_size: -; j_call: TRBJ2-3; d_call: TRBD2; v_call: TRBV9; cdr3_nt: TGTGCCAGCAGCGTAGCATATACGGGGGGTGGCGATACGCAGTATTTT; cdr3_aa: CASSVAYTGGGDTQYF
clone_size: -; j_call: TRBJ2-1; d_call: TRBD2; v_call: TRBV30; cdr3_nt: TGTGCCTGGAAAAGGACTAGCGCCTACAATGAGCAGTTCTTC; cdr3_aa: CAWKRTSAYNEQFF
clone_size: -; j_call: TRBJ2-5; d_call: -; v_call: TRBV19; cdr3_nt: TGTGCCAGTAGTATCCGGAGGGAACAAGAGACCCAGTACTTC; cdr3_aa: CASSIRREQETQYF
clone_size: -; j_call: TRBJ2-7; d_call: TRBD2; v_call: TRBV11-2; cdr3_nt: TGTGCCAGCAGCCCGGGGGGGCTCGAGCAGTACTTC; cdr3_aa: CASSPGGLEQYF
clone_size: once; j_call: TRBJ2-1; d_call: TRBD2; v_call: TRBV10-1; cdr3_nt: TGCGCCAGCAGTGAAAGGCGGGGGGAGGGTGAGCAGTTCTTC; cdr3_aa: CASSERRGEGEQFF
clone_size: -; j_call: TRBJ2-2; d_call: TRBD2; v_call: TRBV10-1; cdr3_nt: TGCGCCAGCGTAACTAGCGGGGGGGTCGGGGAGCTGTTTTTT; cdr3_aa: CASVTSGGVGELFF
clone_size: -; j_call: TRBJ2-3; d_call: -; v_call: TRBV5-1; cdr3_nt: TGCGCCAGCAGCATGATAGGACTCACAGATACGCAGTATTTT; cdr3_aa: CASSMIGLTDTQYF
clone_size: -; j_call: TRBJ1-2; d_call: -; v_call: TRBV28; cdr3_nt: TGTGCCAGCAGTTTAGGGCAGGGCTCCTATGGCTACACCTTC; cdr3_aa: CASSLGQGSYGYTF
clone_size: -; j_call: TRBJ1-6; d_call: -; v_call: TRBV6-5; cdr3_nt: TGTGCCAGCAGTTACCTTATGAATTCACCCCTCCACTTT; cdr3_aa: CASSYLMNSPLHF
clone_size: -; j_call: TRBJ2-7; d_call: -; v_call: TRBV11-2; cdr3_nt: TGTGCCAGCAGACCGGACAGAAGATACGAGCAGTACTTC; cdr3_aa: CASRPDRRYEQYF
clone_size: -; j_call: TRBJ2-2; d_call: TRBD1; v_call: TRBV7-9; cdr3_nt: TGTGCCAGCAGAACCGGACAGGGTCGCACCGGGGAGCTGTTTTTT; cdr3_aa: CASRTGQGRTGELFF
clone_size: -; j_call: TRBJ1-1; d_call: -; v_call: TRBV23-1; cdr3_nt: TGCGCCAGCAGTCAATCAGCCTTCCCGAACACTGAAGCTTTCTTT; cdr3_aa: CASSQSAFPNTEAFF
clone_size: -; j_call: TRBJ1-1; d_call: -; v_call: TRBV7-3; cdr3_nt: TGTGCCAGCAGCTTGACAGTGAACACTGAAGCTTTCTTT; cdr3_aa: CASSLTVNTEAFF
clone_size: -; j_call: TRBJ1-6; d_call: -; v_call: TRBV25-1; cdr3_nt: TGTGCCAGCAGTGATCAAGGGGGTGGGGTTGATTCACCCCTCCACTTT; cdr3_aa: CASSDQGGGVDSPLHF
clone_size: -; j_call: TRBJ2-5; d_call: TRBD2; v_call: TRBV28; cdr3_nt: TGTGCCAGCACCCCTCGGGCAGCGGGGTGGGAGACCCAGTACTTC; cdr3_aa: CASTPRAAGWETQYF
clone_size: -; j_call: TRBJ2-7; d_call: TRBD1; v_call: TRBV10-3; cdr3_nt: TGTGCCGCACAGGGGGCCGAGCAGTACTTC; cdr3_aa: CAAQGAEQYF
clone_size: -; j_call: TRBJ1-3; d_call: -; v_call: TRBV5-1; cdr3_nt: TGCGCCAGCAGCTTGGCCGGGGAAACATCAGCTGGAAACACCATATATTTT; cdr3_aa: CASSLAGETSAGNTIYF
clone_size: -; j_call: TRBJ1-5; d_call: -; v_call: TRBV6-5; cdr3_nt: TGTGCCAGCAGTTCCTCCCCGACATTCAATCAGCCCCAGCATTTT; cdr3_aa: CASSSSPTFNQPQHF
clone_size: -; j_call: TRBJ2-1; d_call: TRBD2; v_call: TRBV5-4; cdr3_nt: TGTGCCAGCAGCTTGGATAGGGTAGCGGGGGCCCACAAGCAGTTCTTC; cdr3_aa: CASSLDRVAGAHKQFF
clone_size: -; j_call: TRBJ1-4; d_call: -; v_call: TRBV7-2; cdr3_nt: TGTGCCAGCAGGTTGAGGGAAAAACTGTTTTTT; cdr3_aa: CASRLREKLFF
clone_size: -; j_call: TRBJ2-5; d_call: TRBD1; v_call: TRBV6-1; cdr3_nt: TGTGCCAGCAGATCAACAGGGGGCGGTGAGACCCAGTACTTC; cdr3_aa: CASRSTGGGETQYF
clone_size: -; j_call: TRBJ1-6; d_call: -; v_call: TRBV4-2; cdr3_nt: TGTGCCAGCAGCCCAAACAGGGACTATAATTCACCCCTCCACTTT; cdr3_aa: CASSPNRDYNSPLHF
clone_size: -; j_call: TRBJ2-1; d_call: TRBD2; v_call: TRBV6-1; cdr3_nt: TGTGCCAGCAGCCCCGGGGGGAGCTCCTACAATGAGCAGTTCTTC; cdr3_aa: CASSPGGSSYNEQFF
clone_size: once; j_call: TRBJ1-2; d_call: -; v_call: TRBV28; cdr3_nt: TGTGCCAGCAGTCCCGGTCGTCGAGAAAACTATGGCTACACCTTC; cdr3_aa: CASSPGRRENYGYTF
clone_size: -; j_call: TRBJ2-1; d_call: -; v_call: TRBV27; cdr3_nt: TGTGCCAGCAGTACCACCCGGGGCAATGAGCAGTTCTTC; cdr3_aa: CASSTTRGNEQFF
clone_size: -; j_call: TRBJ1-2; d_call: TRBD1; v_call: TRBV28; cdr3_nt: TGTGCCAGCACCCCCCGGGGGGCGACAGGGGGCAGGGGCTACACCTTC; cdr3_aa: CASTPRGATGGRGYTF
clone_size: -; j_call: TRBJ2-2; d_call: TRBD1; v_call: TRBV19; cdr3_nt: TGTGCCAGTAGTATAGAGACAGGGCACACCGGGGAGCTGTTTTTT; cdr3_aa: CASSIETGHTGELFF